The 2 T cell receptor beta chains given below trace back to one sample, sequenced in a study of T-cell memory formation after mild COVID-19. One entry per CDR3 protein, called by TCRdb with MiXCR from the 5' RACE reads. The sample includes some 410,000 distinct CDR3 sequences, about 22% of them seen just once. The sample consisted of PBMCs or a T cell subset sorted from them (not recorded which). The receptor source for this set is an adult woman who had mild COVID-19 (a few samples of this study predate the infection). Cell type and time point are not known.

V and J are TRBV5-6 and TRBJ2-7; possibly TRBD1 for D (5 bases). Trimming left V 3 bases short and J 3 bases short, with 10 bases between. Germline CDR1 is SGHDT and CDR2 is YYEEEE. The CDR3 runs 13 residues. CDR3 coding DNA: TGTGCCAGCAGCTCCGACAGTTTCTACGAGCAGTACTTC. It yields the protein CASSSDSFYEQYF.

J is TRBJ1-2 and V is TRBV25-1; TRBD1 aligns across 10 bases. CDR1 is MGHDK, CDR2 SYGVNS, per germline. J lost 7 bases, V lost 1 base, and 6 bases had no gene match. The CDR3 is 15 residues long. The DNA for the CDR3 is TGTGCCAGCAGTGAATCGGGAGGGACAGGGGCTGGCTACACCTTC. The encoded protein is CASSESGGTGAGYTF.